Listed here are 25 T cell receptor beta chains from one sample, sequenced in a study of T cells in Graves' hyperthyroidism and ophthalmopathy. Template material for amplifying TCR beta CDR3 regions consisted of RNA transcripts. First-round RT-PCR of the TCR CDR3 relied on the HTBI primer set. MiXCR, run by TCRdb on the multiplex PCR reads, gives a single entry per CDR3 protein. Counted here are fewer than 700,000 distinct CDR3 sequences, 15% to 20% occurring once; the ten biggest clones make up 17%. The sample was blood. Source of these receptors: a woman aged 18-35 years with Graves' ophthalmopathy.

This clonotype appeared many times. The chain has TRBV30 and TRBJ2-1; TRBD2 agrees at 12 bases. This CDR3 is built from 15 residues. Unmatched junction bases numbered 7, after V lost 2 bases and J lost 8 bases. Looked up from germline, CDR1 is GTSNPN and CDR2 is SVGIG (reference sequence). CDR3 residues: CAWSPGLAGRDEQFF. The CDR3, as DNA: TGTGCCTGGAGTCCCGGACTAGCGGGACGGGATGAGCAGTTCTTC. Combining the CDR3 with reference TRBV30 and TRBJ2-1 gives the whole variable domain SQTIHQWPATLVQPVGSPLSLECTVEGTSNPNLYWYRQAAGRGLQLLFYSVGIGQISSEVPQNLSASRPQDRQFILSSKKLLLSDSGFYLCAWSPGLAGRDEQFFGPGTRLTVL.

This chain connects TRBV13 to TRBJ2-1; the match to TRBD2 covers 10 bases. This CDR3 has 15 amino acids. V was clipped by 5 bases and J by 4 bases; unmatched bases: 5. Looked up from germline, CDR1 is PRHDT and CDR2 is FYEKMQ (reference sequence). CDR3: CASSPSGRGYNEQFF. The CDR3 DNA follows: TGTGCCAGCAGCCCCAGCGGGAGGGGGTACAATGAGCAGTTCTTC.

Ten or more counts support this clonotype. The chain employs TRBV7-9 and TRBJ1-1; D not certain. Germline CDR1 SEHNR, CDR2 FQNEAQ (reference sequence). V shed 6 bases and J shed 6 bases, with 11 bases lying between them. CDR3 length: 12 amino acids. CDR3 coding DNA: TGTGCCAGCAGTTTGGGTGGTTCTGAAGCTTTCTTT. It codes for CASSLGGSEAFF.

Ten or more counts support this clonotype. The genes are TRBV7-2 and TRBJ2-5; 11 nucleotides align to TRBD2. V shed 5 bases, J shed 2 bases, and the junction held 4 bases outside the gene matches. This CDR3 comprises 15 residues. CDR1 and CDR2 (germline): SGHTA, FQGNSA. The CDR3 loop reads CASSPWTSGQETQYF. CDR3 coding DNA: TGTGCCAGCAGCCCCTGGACTAGCGGGCAAGAGACCCAGTACTTC.

This clonotype was seen ten or more times. J is TRBJ1-5 and V is TRBV4-3, with 8 bases matching TRBD1. J gave up 2 bases and V 4 bases, and 7 bases lay outside the gene matches. The CDR3 loop spans 16 amino acids. Per the germline V gene, CDR1 is LGHNA and CDR2 is YSLEER. The chain's CDR3 is CASSPHLDRGNQPQHF. Written as DNA, the CDR3 is TGCGCCAGCAGCCCACATTTGGACAGGGGCAATCAGCCCCAGCATTTT.

The CDR3 nucleotides are TGTGCCAGCAGTTACTCCGGGGGGTCAGGCTACACCTTC. Amino acid sequence: CASSYSGGSGYTF. The rearrangement links TRBV6-5 to TRBJ1-2; D perhaps matches TRBD1 (5 bases). The germline CDR1 and CDR2 sequences are MNHEY and SVGAGI. CDR3 length equals 13 residues. The V gene lost 0 bases and the J gene lost 8 bases, with 10 bases spanning the gap.

This clonotype showed up just once. The genes are TRBV28 and TRBJ1-1; no definite D call. This CDR3 is 13 amino acids long. The germline V and J ends were trimmed by 7 bases and 0 bases, with 9 bases remaining between them. Germline V gene lookup returns CDR1 MDHEN and CDR2 SYDVKM. The CDR3 reads CASIDRLNTEAFF. The DNA of the CDR3 is TGTGCCAGCATCGACCGCCTGAACACTGAAGCTTTCTTT.

This clonotype has a count of ten or more. The rearrangement links TRBV3-1 to TRBJ2-1; the match to TRBD2 covers 12 bases. The CDR3 length is 17 residues. Germline V lookup: CDR1 LGHDT, CDR2 YNNKEL (reference sequence). V was pared by 2 bases and J by 9 bases, with 11 bases of the junction left unmatched. As DNA, the CDR3 is TGTGCCAGCAGCCAACCGCATTCTAGCGGGGGGGGTGGTGAGCAGTTCTTC. Translating gives CASSQPHSSGGGGEQFF.

The V call is TRBV9, the J call TRBJ2-5; the D gene is possibly TRBD2 (6 bases). The CDR3 consists of 14 residues. Trimming removed 0 bases from V and 5 bases from J, with 11 bases in between. Looked up from germline, CDR1 is SGDLS and CDR2 is YYNGEE. CDR3 nucleotide sequence: TGTGCCAGCAGCGTAGTACGACTAGATGAGACCCAGTACTTC. As protein: CASSVVRLDETQYF.

The V and J genes are TRBV28 and TRBJ1-4; D uncertain. Germline lookup yields CDR1 MDHEN and CDR2 SYDVKM. Trimming left V 7 bases short and J 6 bases short, with 9 bases between. The CDR3 contains 12 residues. The CDR3 is CASISWDEKLFF. The CDR3 coding sequence is TGTGCCAGCATCAGTTGGGATGAAAAACTGTTTTTT.

This clonotype has more than one count but fewer than ten. This chain joins TRBV7-2 and TRBJ2-3; 7 bases align to TRBD1. V was clipped by 3 bases and J by 6 bases; unmatched bases: 12. CDR3 length equals 16 residues. Germline CDR1 SGHTA, CDR2 FQGNSA. The CDR3 sequence: CASSLPGTATADTQYF. CDR3 in DNA: TGTGCCAGCAGCTTGCCTGGGACAGCGACCGCGGATACGCAGTATTTT.

This clonotype was observed at least ten times. J is TRBJ2-3 and V is TRBV12-3 or TRBV12-4; D may be TRBD2 (6 bases). The CDR3 is 15 amino acids. The V and J ends lost 1 base and 1 base respectively, with 9 bases between them. CDR3 in amino acids: CASSLGSGGTDTQYF. In nucleotides, the CDR3 is TGTGCCAGCAGTTTAGGTTCGGGGGGCACAGATACGCAGTATTTT.

The sample holds many counts of this clonotype. The chain joins TRBV28 to TRBJ1-5, with TRBD1 identical over 8 bases. V lost 6 bases, J lost 5 bases, and 15 bases stayed unmatched. The germline gives CDR1 MDHEN, CDR2 SYDVKM. The CDR3 runs to 17 residues. CDR3 protein: CASSSTDRVARYQPQHF. CDR3 nucleotides: TGTGCCAGCAGCTCCACGGACAGGGTTGCCCGTTATCAGCCCCAGCATTTT.

This clonotype was observed many times. V and J are TRBV7-9 and TRBJ2-5; possible D gene TRBD1, 5 bases. In germline, CDR1 is SEHNR, CDR2 FQNEAQ (reference sequence). The CDR3 totals 14 residues. V lost 4 bases to trimming and J lost 5 bases, with 14 bases between them. The CDR3 sequence is CASSSPREGETQYF. DNA for the CDR3: TGTGCCAGCAGCTCACCCAGGGAAGGGGAGACCCAGTACTTC.

At least ten counts were recorded for this clonotype. The chain employs TRBV6-1 and TRBJ1-5; tentative D call: TRBD1 (5 bases). Trimming shortened V by 5 bases and J by 7 bases, and 15 bases separated the two germline ends. Germline CDR1 reads MNHNS; CDR2 reads SASEGT. This CDR3 is built from 14 residues. The DNA for the CDR3 is TGTGCCAGCAGTCCCTGGGGGGGAAGACAGCCCCAGCATTTT. This codes for CASSPWGGRQPQHF.

This clonotype was counted many times. J is TRBJ1-2 and V is TRBV2; D possibly corresponds to TRBD1 (5 bases). With 10 bases removed from V and 4 bases from J, the gap between germline ends came to 16 bases. The CDR3 has 13 amino acids. The germline CDR1 and CDR2 sequences are SNHLY and FYNNEI. The CDR3 DNA reads as TGTGCCACAGGGCCAGGCGGAGGCTATGGCTACACCTTC. This codes for CATGPGGGYGYTF.

The chain recombines TRBV7-9 with TRBJ2-7, with TRBD1 matching over 8 bases. There are 14 residues in the CDR3. Per germline, CDR1 SEHNR and CDR2 FQNEAQ (reference sequence). Germline trimming cut 4 bases from V and 6 bases from J; bases unmatched to any gene: 8. CDR3: CASSSDLTGGEQYF. The CDR3 DNA sequence: TGTGCCAGCAGCTCAGATCTAACAGGGGGCGAGCAGTACTTC.

This clonotype was counted many times. This CDR3 is CASSLIAGAGTDTQYF. The DNA for the CDR3 is TGTGCCAGCAGTTTAATAGCGGGAGCTGGCACAGATACGCAGTATTTT. The rearrangement joins TRBV28 to TRBJ2-3; 9 bases map to TRBD2. The CDR3 runs to 16 residues. CDR1 is MDHEN, CDR2 SYDVKM, per germline. With V trimmed by 2 bases and J by 1 base, 4 bases remained unmatched.

This clonotype was counted at least ten times. The chain has TRBV7-3 and TRBJ2-7; the D gene is possibly TRBD1 (5 bases). Per germline, CDR1 SGHTA and CDR2 FQGTGA. This CDR3 region has 13 residues. Trimming shortened V by 5 bases and J by 5 bases, and 13 bases separated the two germline ends. This chain's CDR3 is CASSPQGGNEQYF. The CDR3 DNA sequence: TGTGCCAGCAGCCCGCAGGGTGGGAACGAGCAGTACTTC. Based on the CDR3 plus reference TRBV7-3 and TRBJ2-7, the full variable domain is GAGVSQTPSNKVTEKGKYVELRCDPISGHTALYWYRQSLGQGPEFLIYFQGTGAADDSGLPNDRFFAVRPEGSVSTLKIQRTERGDSAVYLCASSPQGGNEQYFGPGTRLTVT.

This clonotype was detected only a few times. One junction end does not reproduce the germline sequence, and a read error may be involved. The chain has TRBV29-1 and TRBJ2-1; D uncertain. Germline CDR1 reads SQVTM; CDR2 reads ANQGSEA. The CDR3 totals 12 residues. The DNA for the CDR3 is TGCAGCGTCTTAACAGTAGACAATAAGCAGTTCTTC. This sequence encodes CSVLTVDNKQFF.

This clonotype was found a few times. The gene calls are TRBV24-1 and TRBJ2-1; D possibly matches TRBD1 or TRBD2 (5 bases each). V was pared by 9 bases and J by 6 bases, with 20 bases between. The CDR3 runs to 15 residues. Looked up from germline, CDR1 is KGHDR and CDR2 is SFDVKD. CDR3 DNA: TGTGCCACCTCCGGGGCGAATCGGGCGGGCAATGAGCAGTTCTTC. It codes for CATSGANRAGNEQFF.

In regard to this clonotype: The CDR3 does not close with the conserved phenylalanine or tryptophan, likely indicating a read error. The gene calls are TRBV6-1 and TRBJ1-5; D is perhaps TRBD1 (5 bases). V lost 0 bases to trimming and J lost 6 bases, with 12 bases between them. The V gene's germline CDR1 is MNHNS and CDR2 SASEGT. The CDR3 loop spans 15 amino acids. This CDR3 reads CASSEAGGAGQPQHL. The CDR3 DNA reads as TGTGCCAGCAGTGAAGCAGGCGGGGCAGGTCAGCCCCAGCATCTT.

The rearrangement links TRBV19 to TRBJ1-1, with D perhaps matching TRBD1 (5 bases). Trimming removed 8 bases at V and 4 bases at J, with 14 bases between. Germline assignment: CDR1 LNHDA and CDR2 SQIVND (reference sequence). This CDR3 is 13 amino acids long. In DNA, the CDR3 is TGTGCCAGTGCTGAGAGGGGATTCACTGAAGCTTTCTTT. Protein product: CASAERGFTEAFF.

In this sample, this clonotype turned up a few times. The chain recombines TRBV10-3 with TRBJ2-3; 8 bases match TRBD2. Germline V lookup: CDR1 ENHRY, CDR2 SYGVKD. The CDR3 runs 14 residues. J lost 0 bases, V lost 7 bases, and 3 bases had no gene match. The CDR3 nucleotides are TGTGCCATCACCGGGGGGGCTAGCACAGATACGCAGTATTTT. Translation gives CAITGGASTDTQYF.

Concerning this clonotype itself: Being one base from a much bigger clone, this may be a read error. The chain has TRBV6-1 and TRBJ2-1; no clear D gene. The CDR3 runs 18 residues. Germline CDR1 and CDR2: MNHNS and SASEGT. V dropped 1 base and J dropped 0 bases, with 16 bases sitting between them. The CDR3 nucleotides read TGTGCCAGCAGTGAAGAGGTCGGGTACCTGGGCTCCTACAATGAGCAGTTCTTC. It translates to CASSEEVGYLGSYNEQFF.